The rows below give T cell receptor beta chains drawn from one sample of a study of cytomegalovirus exposure and HLA in healthy donors. Produced via immunoSEQ multiplex PCR; TCRdb's table is partial and in-frame only. The table lists about 150,000 clones, 60% to 80% of them singletons, with 10% to 15% in the top ten. Sequenced: PBMCs. The receptor set was obtained from a young man in good health and CMV-seropositive. Each CDR3 is given without its conserved first and last residue.

TRBJ2-5,TRBV7-9,ASSLRRTQETQY
TRBJ2-1,TRBV29-1,STPRDRGGEQF
TRBJ1-1,TRBV28,ASRRTMNTEAF
TRBJ2-2,TRBV10-1,ASSESSGTGELF
TRBJ1-1,TRBV19,ASSPRAGGGTEAF
TRBJ1-3,TRBV9,ASSAGGGASGNTIY
TRBJ2-2,TRBV10-3,AISDQGDKRAGELF
TRBJ1-5,TRBV2,ASSWIMDSAQPQH
TRBJ1-5,TRBV28,ASSRDRGALSAQH
TRBJ2-1,TRBV7-6,ASSLDASGGYEQF
TRBJ2-4,TRBV7-8,ASSRAGPAKNIQY